This T cell receptor (beta chain) is from a study of T cell responses to AZD1222 COVID-19 vaccine. Profiled with immunoSEQ multiplex PCR; TCRdb holds only in-frame clones, not every one. The sample has about 180,000 clones; just under 95% are singletons. This CDR3 is built from 11 residues. The V gene end was trimmed by 3 bases and the J gene end by 11 bases; junction bases not matched to a gene: 6. Germline CDR1 is SQVTM and CDR2 is ANQGSEA. Sequenced here: peripheral blood, sampled 28 days after the second dose of the MenACWY control vaccine. This clonotype was obtained from an adult who received the MenACWY meningococcal vaccine as a control. The genes are TRBV29-1 and TRBJ1-2; 7 positions match TRBD1. The CDR3 DNA reads as TGCAGCGTTGATAGGGGGCAACGGTACACCTTC. This gives the protein CSVDRGQRYTF.